The 17 T cell receptor beta chains presented below share a single source sample, sequenced in a study of cytomegalovirus exposure and HLA in healthy donors (dated by TCRdb to 2016 to 2017). The library came from the immunoSEQ multiplex PCR assay. Imported from immuneACCESS, the table was reduced by TCRdb to in-frame sequences with V and J called. These copies leave out some clones; in studies compared against another copy, an unresolved V gene accounts for under half, and the cause of the remainder is not known. The sample records 150,000 to 200,000 clones, just under 90% of which are singletons. The top ten constitute around 4.4% of the sample. Sequencing was done on a sample of PBMCs. Receptors originate from a man aged 18 to 29 in good health and CMV-seropositive.

This clone occurred once. J is TRBJ2-1 and V is TRBV7-2, with 9 bases aligning to TRBD2. Trimming took 2 bases from V and 8 from J; bases not matched to a gene: 13. Germline CDR1 SGHTA, CDR2 FQGNSA. The CDR3 is 17 amino acids. The CDR3 sequence: CASSLIRRGRVLDEQFF. CDR3 DNA sequence: TGTGCCAGCAGCTTAATCCGGCGCGGGAGGGTTTTGGATGAGCAGTTCTTC.

The chain joins TRBV7-9 to TRBJ2-1; 7 bases are a match to TRBD2. V shed 5 bases, J shed 6 bases, and the junction held 1 base outside the gene matches. The V gene's germline CDR1 is SEHNR and CDR2 FQNEAQ (reference sequence). The length of the CDR3 is 12 residues. CDR3: CASSRLANEQFF. CDR3 DNA: TGTGCCAGCAGCAGACTAGCCAATGAGCAGTTCTTC.

The rearrangement uses TRBV5-6 and TRBJ2-7; 7 bases fit TRBD1. Trimming at V came to 4 bases and at J to 3 bases, leaving 10 bases not matched to a gene. The CDR3 has 15 residues. Germline V gene data show CDR1 as SGHDT and CDR2 as YYEEEE. The CDR3 DNA is TGTGCCAGCAGCAGGGAAAGGGACAGCTACTACGAGCAGTACTTC. It encodes CASSRERDSYYEQYF.

V is TRBV28 and J is TRBJ1-5, with D possibly matching TRBD1 (5 bases). This CDR3 spans 13 amino acids. CDR1 and CDR2 (germline): MDHEN, SYDVKM. V was pared by 2 bases and J by 9 bases, with 11 bases between. CDR3 region: CASSLRGPRPQHF. The CDR3 DNA follows: TGTGCCAGCAGTTTAAGGGGCCCTCGGCCCCAGCATTTT.

The chain employs TRBV7-6 and TRBJ2-1, with 10 bases fitting TRBD2. The V gene end was trimmed by 6 bases and the J gene end by 4 bases; junction bases not matched to a gene: 3. CDR3 length: 14 amino acids. Germline V gene data show CDR1 as SGHVS and CDR2 as FNYEAQ. CDR3: CASSSTSGYNEQFF. In DNA, the CDR3 is TGTGCCAGCAGTTCGACTAGCGGGTACAATGAGCAGTTCTTC.

This clone has only one observation. The rearrangement uses TRBV12-5 and TRBJ2-7; TRBD2 agrees at 8 bases. The CDR3 is 15 amino acids. V lost 4 bases to trimming and J lost 5 bases; unmatched junction nucleotides: 10. Germline CDR1 reads LGHNT; CDR2 reads FRNRAP. CDR3 sequence: CASGSTRTSRHEQYF. The CDR3 DNA sequence: TGTGCTAGTGGTTCAACCCGGACTAGCCGACACGAGCAGTACTTC.

J is TRBJ2-2 and V is TRBV28; 8 nucleotides match TRBD1. This CDR3 is built from 14 residues. CDR1 MDHEN and CDR2 SYDVKM come from the germline V gene. Unmatched junction bases numbered 3, after V lost 5 bases and J lost 4 bases. The CDR3 region has the DNA TGTGCCAGCAGTCCCGACAGGGGCACCGGGGAGCTGTTTTTT. Translated, it gives CASSPDRGTGELFF.

A few counts support this clone. CDR3 sequence (DNA): TGTGCCAGCAGGGACAGCCCCTACGAGCAGTACTTC. It translates to CASRDSPYEQYF. The chain links TRBV2 to TRBJ2-7; D is possibly TRBD1 (6 bases). Germline V CDR1 and CDR2: SNHLY, FYNNEI. CDR3 size: 12 residues. Trimming took 6 bases from V and 2 from J, leaving 8 bases between them.

V usage is TRBV27 and J usage is TRBJ2-1, with 10 bases lining up with TRBD2. Per germline, CDR1 MNHEY and CDR2 SMNVEV (reference sequence). The J segment lost 4 bases and the V segment lost 5 bases, leaving 5 bases of the junction unmatched. CDR3 length equals 15 residues. CDR3 nucleotide sequence: TGTGCCAGCAGTCAAGGGACTAGCGTGTACAATGAGCAGTTCTTC. It specifies CASSQGTSVYNEQFF.

The rearrangement joins TRBV30 to TRBJ2-1; the D gene is possibly TRBD2 (6 bases). V was clipped by 8 bases and J by 3 bases, with 20 bases between them. This CDR3 is 15 amino acids long. Germline CDR1 GTSNPN, CDR2 SVGIG (reference sequence). The CDR3 DNA is TGTGCCCGCCGTTCGCTTGGCGGGAACTACAATGAGCAGTTCTTC. Its translation is CARRSLGGNYNEQFF.

The chain recombines TRBV29-1 with TRBJ1-2; tentative D call: TRBD1 (5 bases). CDR1 is SQVTM, CDR2 ANQGSEA, per germline. V lost 2 bases and J lost 8, with 12 bases in between. This CDR3 contains 12 residues. The CDR3: CSVEKGAQGYTF. The CDR3 DNA reads TGCAGCGTTGAAAAAGGGGCGCAAGGCTACACCTTC.

V and J are TRBV13 and TRBJ2-7; TRBD2 agrees at 13 bases. The CDR3 covers 16 residues. Germline values: CDR1 PRHDT, CDR2 FYEKMQ (reference sequence). V shed 5 bases and J 6 bases; nucleotides not matched to a gene: 10. The CDR3 nucleotides read TGTGCCAGCAGCCCGCGGACTAGCGGGAGTAGTGCCGAGCAGTACTTC. This sequence encodes CASSPRTSGSSAEQYF.

J is TRBJ2-7 and V is TRBV5-1; TRBD2 aligns across 9 bases. The germline CDR1 and CDR2 sequences are SGHRS and YFSETQ. Unmatched junction bases numbered 5, after V lost 4 bases and J lost 3 bases. This CDR3 has 14 amino acids. The CDR3 region is CASSHSGSLYEQYF. Here the CDR3 DNA reads TGCGCCAGCAGCCATAGCGGGAGTCTCTACGAGCAGTACTTC.

The chain employs TRBV7-9 and TRBJ1-1, with D possibly TRBD1 on 5 matching bases. V was pared by 1 base and J by 0 bases, with 15 bases between. The CDR3 is 17 amino acids. In germline, CDR1 is SEHNR, CDR2 FQNEAQ (reference sequence). The CDR3 nucleotides are TGTGCCAGCAGCTTAGGGGGACTACGGGGGATGAACACTGAAGCTTTCTTT. Its protein is CASSLGGLRGMNTEAFF.

J is TRBJ2-3 and V is TRBV9; a possible D gene is TRBD1 (6 bases). V dropped 4 bases and J dropped 6 bases, with 12 bases sitting between them. The CDR3 has 13 residues. Germline V lookup: CDR1 SGDLS, CDR2 YYNGEE. The CDR3 here is CASSSTQGDTQYF. In DNA, the CDR3 is TGTGCCAGCAGCTCAACCCAGGGGGATACGCAGTATTTT. Supplemented by reference TRBV9 and TRBJ2-3, the full variable domain reads DSGVTQTPKHLITATGQRVTLRCSPRSGDLSVYWYQQSLDQGLQFLIQYYNGEERAKGNILERFSAQQFPDLHSELNLSSLELGDSALYFCASSSTQGDTQYFGPGTRLTVL.

Comment on this clone: This same CDR3 is encoded by further DNA sequences in the sample. The chain carries TRBV5-1 and TRBJ2-7, with 8 bases matching TRBD1. The germline V gene has CDR1 SGHRS and CDR2 YFSETQ. This CDR3 comprises 14 residues. V shed 4 bases and J 2 bases; nucleotides not matched to a gene: 5. The CDR3 bases are TGCGCCAGCAGCCCCGGGACAGGTACCTACGAGCAGTACTTC. Translated, it gives CASSPGTGTYEQYF. Complete variable domain (other parts from reference TRBV5-1 and TRBJ2-7): KAGVTQTPRYLIKTRGQQVTLSCSPISGHRSVSWYQQTPGQGLQFLFEYFSETQRNKGNFPGRFSGRQFSNSRSEMNVSTLELGDSALYLCASSPGTGTYEQYFGPGTRLTVT.

The J gene is TRBJ2-7, the V gene TRBV28, with TRBD1 matching 9 bases. The junction had 7 bases not matched to a gene; V was cut back by 4 bases and J by 6 bases. Germline V gives CDR1 MDHEN, CDR2 SYDVKM. There are 14 residues in the CDR3. CDR3 sequence: CASSSGTGWREQYF. CDR3 sequence (DNA): TGTGCCAGCAGTTCCGGGACAGGGTGGCGCGAGCAGTACTTC.